This T cell receptor (beta chain) was retrieved from a study of blood T cells in healthy people across ages. The authors ran a second PCR of roughly 6 to 12 cycles using a sample-barcoded 5' primer and a J-beta primer mix. From the 5' RACE reads, TCRdb called clonotypes with MiXCR, one entry per CDR3 protein. Of approximately 880,000 distinct CDR3 sequences listed, about 48% are singletons. To note about this clonotype: A junction boundary mismatches the germline segment, possibly from a read error.

The germline CDR1 and CDR2 sequences are SGHTA and FQGNSA. The CDR3 is 17 residues long. Whenever a sample was processed, at least 6 million PBMCs were isolated. Sequences were obtained from blood. The sequence came from a man aged 30 to 39 in good health. The chain employs TRBV7-2 and TRBJ2-4, with D possibly TRBD2 on 5 matching bases. The DNA of the CDR3 is TGTGCCAGCAGCTTAGAGGCGACATATCTAGCCAAAAACAGTCAGTACTTC. Translating gives CASSLEATYLAKNSQYF.